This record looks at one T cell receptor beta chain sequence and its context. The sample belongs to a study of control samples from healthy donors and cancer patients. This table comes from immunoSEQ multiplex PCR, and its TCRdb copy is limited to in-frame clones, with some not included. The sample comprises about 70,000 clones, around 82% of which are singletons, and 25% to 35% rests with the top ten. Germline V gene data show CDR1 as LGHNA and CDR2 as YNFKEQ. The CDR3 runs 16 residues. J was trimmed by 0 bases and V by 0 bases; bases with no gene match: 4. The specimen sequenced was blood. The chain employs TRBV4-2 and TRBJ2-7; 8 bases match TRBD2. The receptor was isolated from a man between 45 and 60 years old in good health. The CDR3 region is CASSQETSGSSYEQYF. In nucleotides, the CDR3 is TGTGCCAGCAGCCAAGAAACTAGCGGAAGCTCCTACGAGCAGTACTTC.